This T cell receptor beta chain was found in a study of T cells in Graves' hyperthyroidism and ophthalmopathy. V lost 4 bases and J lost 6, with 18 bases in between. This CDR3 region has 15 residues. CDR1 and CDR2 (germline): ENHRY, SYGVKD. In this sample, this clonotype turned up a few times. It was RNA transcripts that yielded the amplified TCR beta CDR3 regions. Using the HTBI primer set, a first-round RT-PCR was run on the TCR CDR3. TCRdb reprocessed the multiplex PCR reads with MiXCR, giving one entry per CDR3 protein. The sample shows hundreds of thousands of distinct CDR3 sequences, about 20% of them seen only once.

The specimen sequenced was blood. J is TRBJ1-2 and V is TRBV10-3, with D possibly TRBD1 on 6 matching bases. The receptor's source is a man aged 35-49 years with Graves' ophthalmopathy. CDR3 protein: CAISAPGQGRDGYTF. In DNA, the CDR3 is TGTGCCATCAGTGCGCCCGGCCAGGGGCGCGATGGCTACACCTTC.